The clone carrying this T cell receptor beta chain was seen ten or more times. As yet, its antigen is unknown. Germline V gene data show CDR1 as SGHTA and CDR2 as FQGTGA. V gave up 7 bases and J gave up 2 bases, with 18 bases separating them. The CDR3 consists of 15 residues. The data are from a study of T cells after posttransplantation cyclophosphamide. The method was immunoSEQ multiplex PCR; TCRdb's version includes in-frame clones alone and lacks a portion of them. This sample has tens of thousands of clones and no singletons, with 2% to 3% in the ten largest. Notes on the study in general: After PTCy, TRB diversity resembled that of CNI/methotrexate controls. Later blood repertoires were often dominated by clones from the donor CD8+ memory compartment. TRB overlap between skin or GI tissue T cells and blood was limited.

The sample taken for sequencing was PBMCs. V is TRBV7-3 and J is TRBJ2-7; maybe TRBD2 (5 bases). The clonotype was recovered from a man aged 40-55 years in good health, CMV-negative, and a related stem cell transplant donor. For the CDR3, the DNA is TGTGCCAGCATCCCGACTCTCCGAGGGCCCTACGAGCAGTACGTC. Translation: CASIPTLRGPYEQYV.